One and the same sample provided the 9 T cell receptor beta chains below, sequenced in a study of Graves' ophthalmopathy and Graves' hyperthyroidism. Amplification of TCR beta CDR3 regions used RNA transcripts. Second-round multiplex PCR came after first-round RT-PCR with HTBI primers. From the multiplex PCR reads, TCRdb called clonotypes with MiXCR, one entry per CDR3 protein. The sample has over a million distinct CDR3 sequences; 35% to 45% are singletons. Sequencing was done on a sample of peripheral blood or thyroid tissue (not recorded which). These TCRs come from an adult man with Graves' hyperthyroidism.

This clonotype is classed as medium-sized. The rearrangement links TRBV7-2 to TRBJ2-5; 7 bases align to TRBD1. Germline CDR1 and CDR2: SGHTA and FQGNSA. CDR3 size: 16 residues. The V and J ends lost 5 bases and 1 base, in that order; junction bases with no gene match: 10. CDR3 bases: TGTGCCAGCAGCCCTGGGCCCAGGGGGTCCCAAGAGACCCAGTACTTC. Translation gives CASSPGPRGSQETQYF.

The rearrangement joins TRBV25-1 to TRBJ1-6; TRBD1 agrees at 7 bases. With V trimmed by 8 bases and J by 5 bases, 6 bases remained unmatched. Germline V gene sequence: CDR1 MGHDK, CDR2 SYGVNS. This CDR3 has 14 amino acids. CDR3 sequence: CASQKTGNNSPLHF. As DNA, the CDR3 is TGTGCCAGCCAAAAGACAGGGAATAATTCACCCCTCCACTTT.

This clonotype was counted ten times or more. The chain employs TRBV10-3 and TRBJ1-5; a weak D match, TRBD1 (6 bases). Germline values: CDR1 ENHRY, CDR2 SYGVKD. The CDR3 has 13 residues. Trimming removed 3 bases from V and 4 bases from J, with 7 bases in between. The CDR3 sequence is CAISDTGNQPQHF. In nucleotides, the CDR3 is TGTGCCATCAGTGACACAGGGAATCAGCCCCAGCATTTT.

In this sample, this clonotype turned up many times. CDR3 coding DNA: TGCGCCAGCAGCTTTGAACAGGGGGCGCGGACTGAAGCTTTCTTT. It specifies CASSFEQGARTEAFF. The genes are TRBV5-1 and TRBJ1-1; 9 bases agree with TRBD1. Germline CDR1 reads SGHRS; CDR2 reads YFSETQ. CDR3 length: 15 residues. V lost 2 bases, J lost 5 bases, and 7 bases stayed unmatched.

As regards this clonotype: Germline is not matched at one junction end, which may reflect a read error. The rearrangement links TRBV7-2 to TRBJ2-5; TRBD1 might be the D (6 bases). The CDR3 runs to 15 residues. Germline-derived CDR1 and CDR2 are SGHTA and FQGNSA. The CDR3 nucleotides are TGCGCCAGCAGCTTCCAGACAGGTGGGGAAGAGACCCAGTACTTC. Translated, it gives CASSFQTGGEETQYF.

This chain joins TRBV15 and TRBJ2-2, with unresolved D. V was shortened by 3 bases and J by 3 bases, with 8 bases between the two germline ends. This CDR3 contains 14 residues. CDR1 and CDR2 from the germline V gene are LNHNV and YYDKDF (reference sequence). CDR3 in DNA: TGTGCCACCAGCAGTTACTCGGACACCGGGGAGCTGTTTTTT. This encodes CATSSYSDTGELFF. The full variable domain, with the rest looked up from reference TRBV15 and TRBJ2-2, is DAMVIQNPRYQVTQFGKPVTLSCSQTLNHNVMYWYQQKSSQAPKLLFHYYDKDFNNEADTPDNFQSRRPNTSFCFLDIRSPGLGDTAMYLCATSSYSDTGELFFGEGSRLTVL.

The rearrangement links TRBV7-6 to TRBJ2-7, with 9 bases matching TRBD1. The CDR3 spans 13 residues. The germline CDR1 and CDR2 sequences are SGHVS and FNYEAQ. Trimming cost V 10 bases and J 8 bases; bases outside gene matches: 12. Written as DNA, the CDR3 is TGTGCCACCGGGAAGGGACAGGGAAGTCAGCAGTACTTC. It codes for CATGKGQGSQQYF.

This clonotype has just a few counts. This chain uses TRBV28 with TRBJ2-7; the match to TRBD2 covers 10 bases. The germline gives CDR1 MDHEN, CDR2 SYDVKM. The ends lost 5 bases at V and 1 base at J; junction bases unmatched: 5. The CDR3 is made up of 15 amino acids. Here the CDR3 reads CASSTPSGGSYEQYF. The CDR3 region has the DNA TGTGCCAGCAGTACACCTAGCGGGGGTTCCTACGAGCAGTACTTC.

Turning to this clonotype: The conserved phenylalanine or tryptophan is not found at the CDR3 terminus, so this likely reflects a read error. J is TRBJ1-5 and V is TRBV10-3; 9 nucleotides align to TRBD1. The CDR3 is made up of 14 amino acids. The V segment lost 4 bases and the J segment 6 bases; nucleotides outside the gene matches: 4. Germline-derived CDR1 and CDR2 are ENHRY and SYGVKD. The CDR3 sequence: CAISGDRAGQPQHL. The CDR3 coding sequence is TGTGCCATCAGTGGGGACAGGGCGGGTCAGCCCCAGCATCTT.